One and the same sample provided the 3 T cell receptor beta chains below, sequenced in a study of T-cell reconstitution after alpha-beta-depleted transplantation in children. Preparing the TCRbeta library involved the use of unique molecular identifiers. TCRdb called the PCR reads again in MiXCR, with one record for every CDR3 protein. The sample lists fewer than 550,000 distinct CDR3 sequences, over 10% occurring once. Material: PBMCs, mostly from graft donor cells, obtained 180 days after TCRalphabeta/CD19-depleted stem cell transplant. Receptors were obtained from a female patient aged 2-15 years who had a stem cell transplant for aplastic anemia, so the T cells may come from the graft donor.

This clonotype was picked up a small number of times. V usage is TRBV20-1 and J usage is TRBJ2-1; 9 bases agree with TRBD2. From germline, CDR1 is DFQATT and CDR2 SNEGSKA (reference sequence). The CDR3 runs to 14 residues. Germline trimming cut 1 base from V and 4 bases from J; bases unmatched to any gene: 2. CDR3 protein: CSARATSGYNEQFF. CDR3 nucleotide sequence: TGCAGTGCTAGAGCGACTAGCGGATACAATGAGCAGTTCTTC.

The CDR3, as DNA: TGTGCCAGCAGCTTAATGATGGGTCAGCCCCAGCATTTT. Its protein is CASSLMMGQPQHF. The chain joins TRBV7-8 to TRBJ1-5; D unresolved. Germline CDR1 is SGHVS and CDR2 is FQNEAQ. Trimming took 2 bases from V and 6 from J, leaving 8 bases between them. The CDR3 spans 13 residues.

The J gene is TRBJ1-1, the V gene TRBV6-6, with D perhaps TRBD1 (6 bases). Germline V gene lookup returns CDR1 MNHNY and CDR2 SVGAGI (reference sequence). The CDR3 consists of 13 residues. V gave up 8 bases and J gave up 3 bases, with 13 bases separating them. CDR3 DNA: TGTGCCAGCGAAGGGGGGATGTACACTGAAGCTTTCTTT. Translating it yields CASEGGMYTEAFF.